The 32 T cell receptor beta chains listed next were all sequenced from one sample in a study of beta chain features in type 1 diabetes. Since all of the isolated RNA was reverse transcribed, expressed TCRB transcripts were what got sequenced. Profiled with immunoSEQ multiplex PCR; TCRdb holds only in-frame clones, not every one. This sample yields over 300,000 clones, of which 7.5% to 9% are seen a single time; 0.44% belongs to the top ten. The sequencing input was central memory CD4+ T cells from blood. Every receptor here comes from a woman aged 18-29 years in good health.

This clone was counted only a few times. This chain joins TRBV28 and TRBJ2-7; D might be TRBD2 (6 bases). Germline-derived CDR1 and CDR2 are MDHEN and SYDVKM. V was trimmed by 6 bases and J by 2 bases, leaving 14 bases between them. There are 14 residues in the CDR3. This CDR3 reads CASRSQGGAYEQYF. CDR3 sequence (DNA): TGTGCCAGCAGATCCCAAGGCGGGGCCTACGAGCAGTACTTC.

CDR3 in amino acids: CASSFGSRGETQYF. The CDR3 nucleotides are TGTGCCAGCAGCTTCGGGAGTCGCGGAGAGACCCAGTACTTC. V usage is TRBV7-2 and J usage is TRBJ2-5; D might be TRBD2 (6 bases). This CDR3 has 14 amino acids. The germline CDR1 and CDR2 sequences are SGHTA and FQGNSA. The V end was cut by 3 bases, the J end by 4 bases, with 12 bases between. Full variable domain (rest looked up from reference TRBV7-2 and TRBJ2-5): GAGVSQSPSNKVTEKGKDVELRCDPISGHTALYWYRQSLGQGLEFLIYFQGNSAPDKSGLPSDRFSAERTGGSVSTLTIQRTQQEDSAVYLCASSFGSRGETQYFGPGTRLLVL.

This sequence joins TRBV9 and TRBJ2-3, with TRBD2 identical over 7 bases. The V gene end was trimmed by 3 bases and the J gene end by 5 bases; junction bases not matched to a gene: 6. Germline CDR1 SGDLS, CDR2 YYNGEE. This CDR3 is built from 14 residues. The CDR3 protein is CASSALPGGDTQYF. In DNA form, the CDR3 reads TGTGCCAGCAGCGCCCTCCCGGGGGGAGATACGCAGTATTTT.

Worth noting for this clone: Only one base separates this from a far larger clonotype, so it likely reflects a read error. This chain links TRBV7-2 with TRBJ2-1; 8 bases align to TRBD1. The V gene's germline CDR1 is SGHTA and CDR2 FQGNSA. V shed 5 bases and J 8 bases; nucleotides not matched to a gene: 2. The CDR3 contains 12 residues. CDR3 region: CASSPTGDEQFF. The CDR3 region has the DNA TGTGCCAGCAGCCCGACAGGGGATGAGCAGTTCTTC.

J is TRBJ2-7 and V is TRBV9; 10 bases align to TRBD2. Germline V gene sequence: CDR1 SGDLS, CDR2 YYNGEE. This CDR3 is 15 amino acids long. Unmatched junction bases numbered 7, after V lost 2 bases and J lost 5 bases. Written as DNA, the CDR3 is TGTGCCAGCAGCGTCCAACTAGCGGGATGGGACGAGCAGTACTTC. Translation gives CASSVQLAGWDEQYF.

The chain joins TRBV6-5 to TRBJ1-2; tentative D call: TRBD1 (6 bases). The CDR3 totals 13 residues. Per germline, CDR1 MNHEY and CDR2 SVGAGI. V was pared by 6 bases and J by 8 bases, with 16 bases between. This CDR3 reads CASRPNTGNGYTF. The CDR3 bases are TGTGCCAGCAGACCCAATACAGGGAACGGCTACACCTTC.

This CDR3 is CASSAFGGGETQYF. DNA of the CDR3: TGTGCCAGCAGCGCCTTCGGCGGGGGAGAGACCCAGTACTTC. This sequence joins TRBV7-2 and TRBJ2-5; 7 positions agree with TRBD2. This CDR3 region has 14 residues. After removal of 5 bases from V and 4 bases from J, the junction contained 7 bases not matched to a gene. In germline, CDR1 is SGHTA, CDR2 FQGNSA.

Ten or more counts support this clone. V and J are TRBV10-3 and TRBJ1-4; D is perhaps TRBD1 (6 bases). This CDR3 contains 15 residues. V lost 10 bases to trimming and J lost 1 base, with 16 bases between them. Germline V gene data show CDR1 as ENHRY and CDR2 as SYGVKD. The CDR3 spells CATSGDTGTNEKLFF. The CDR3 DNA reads TGTGCCACCTCCGGGGACACCGGAACTAATGAAAAACTGTTTTTT.

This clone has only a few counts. CDR3: CASSPGPRRNTGELFF. CDR3 DNA: TGCGCCAGCAGTCCGGGCCCCAGGAGGAACACCGGGGAGCTGTTTTTT. This sequence joins TRBV23-1 and TRBJ2-2, with D unresolved. TRBV23-1 falls under the ORF class, with uncertain function. V was clipped by 4 bases and J by 1 base, with 13 bases between them. The CDR3 has 16 residues.

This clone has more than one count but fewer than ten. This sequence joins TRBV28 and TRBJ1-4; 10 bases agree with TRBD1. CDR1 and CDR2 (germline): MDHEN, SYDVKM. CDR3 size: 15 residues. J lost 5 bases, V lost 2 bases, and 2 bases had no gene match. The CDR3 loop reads CASSLGGQGNEKLFF. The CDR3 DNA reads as TGTGCCAGCAGTTTAGGGGGACAGGGGAATGAAAAACTGTTTTTT.

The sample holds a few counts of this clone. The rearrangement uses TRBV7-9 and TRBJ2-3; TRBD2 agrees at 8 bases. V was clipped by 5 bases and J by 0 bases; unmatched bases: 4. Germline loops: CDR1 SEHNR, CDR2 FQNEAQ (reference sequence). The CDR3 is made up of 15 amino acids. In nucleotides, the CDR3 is TGTGCCAGCAGCCGATCTAGCGGGAGCACAGATACGCAGTATTTT. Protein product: CASSRSSGSTDTQYF.

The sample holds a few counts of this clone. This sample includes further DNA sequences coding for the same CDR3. The CDR3 is CSAKPNYEQYF. CDR3 sequence (DNA): TGCAGTGCTAAACCCAACTACGAGCAGTACTTC. The V gene is TRBV20-1, the J gene TRBJ2-7; D not certain. Looked up from germline, CDR1 is DFQATT and CDR2 is SNEGSKA (reference sequence). The germline V and J ends were trimmed by 4 bases and 3 bases, with 7 bases remaining between them. The CDR3 sequence is 11 residues long.

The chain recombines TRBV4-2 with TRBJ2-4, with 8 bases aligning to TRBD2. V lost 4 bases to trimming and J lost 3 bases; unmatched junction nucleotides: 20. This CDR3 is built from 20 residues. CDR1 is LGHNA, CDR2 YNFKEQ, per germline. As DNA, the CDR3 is TGTGCCAGCAGCCCCGGAGAGGCGGGAGGACTCGTTCGGGGCAAAAACATTCAGTACTTC. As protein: CASSPGEAGGLVRGKNIQYF.

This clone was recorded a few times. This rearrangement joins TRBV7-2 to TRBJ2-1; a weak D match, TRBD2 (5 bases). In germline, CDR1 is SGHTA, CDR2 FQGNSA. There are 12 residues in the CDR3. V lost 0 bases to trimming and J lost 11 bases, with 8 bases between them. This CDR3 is CASSLARVQQFF. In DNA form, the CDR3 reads TGTGCCAGCAGCTTAGCGCGGGTCCAGCAGTTCTTC. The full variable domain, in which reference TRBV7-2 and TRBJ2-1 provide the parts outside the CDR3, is GAGVSQSPSNKVTEKGKDVELRCDPISGHTALYWYRQSLGQGLEFLIYFQGNSAPDKSGLPSDRFSAERTGGSVSTLTIQRTQQEDSAVYLCASSLARVQQFFGPGTRLTVL.

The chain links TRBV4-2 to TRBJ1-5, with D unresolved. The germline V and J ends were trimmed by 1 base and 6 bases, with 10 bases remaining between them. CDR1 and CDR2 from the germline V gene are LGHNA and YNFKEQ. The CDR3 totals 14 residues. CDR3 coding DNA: TGTGCCAGCAGCCAAGTGGGCGGAAGTCAGCCCCAGCATTTT. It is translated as CASSQVGGSQPQHF.

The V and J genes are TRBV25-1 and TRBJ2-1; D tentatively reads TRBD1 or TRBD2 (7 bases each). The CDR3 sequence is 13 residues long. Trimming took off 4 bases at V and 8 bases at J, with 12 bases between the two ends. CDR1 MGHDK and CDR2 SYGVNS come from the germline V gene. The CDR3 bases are TGTGCCAGCAGTGCGGCAGGGGGGGATGAGCAGTTCTTC. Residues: CASSAAGGDEQFF.

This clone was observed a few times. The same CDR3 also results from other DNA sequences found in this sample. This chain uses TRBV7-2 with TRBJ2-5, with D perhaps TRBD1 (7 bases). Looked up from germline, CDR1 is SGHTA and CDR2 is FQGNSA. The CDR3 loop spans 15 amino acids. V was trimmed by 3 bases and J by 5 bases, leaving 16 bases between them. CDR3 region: CASSLGRGVLETQYF. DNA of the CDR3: TGTGCCAGCAGCTTGGGCAGGGGGGTATTGGAGACCCAGTACTTC.

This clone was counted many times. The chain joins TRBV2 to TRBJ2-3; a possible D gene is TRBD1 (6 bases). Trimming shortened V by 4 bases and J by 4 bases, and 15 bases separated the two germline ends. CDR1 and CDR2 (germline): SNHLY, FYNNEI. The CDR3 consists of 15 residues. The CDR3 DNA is TGTGCCAGCAGTGTACGACAGGAAGGGGCAGATACGCAGTATTTT. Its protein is CASSVRQEGADTQYF.

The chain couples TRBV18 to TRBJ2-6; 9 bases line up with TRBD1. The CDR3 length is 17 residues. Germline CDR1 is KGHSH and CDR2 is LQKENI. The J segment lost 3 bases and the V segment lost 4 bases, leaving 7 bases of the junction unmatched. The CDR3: CASSLSRTGVGANVLTF. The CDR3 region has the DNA TGTGCCAGCTCACTGTCCCGGACAGGGGTTGGGGCCAACGTCCTGACTTTC.

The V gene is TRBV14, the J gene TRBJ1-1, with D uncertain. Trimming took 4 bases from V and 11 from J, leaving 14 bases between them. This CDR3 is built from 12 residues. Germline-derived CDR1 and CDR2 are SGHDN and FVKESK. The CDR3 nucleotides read TGTGCCAGCAGCCTCGTGGACGGGGAGGCTTTCTTT. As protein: CASSLVDGEAFF. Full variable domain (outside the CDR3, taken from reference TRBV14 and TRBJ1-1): EAGVTQFPSHSVIEKGQTVTLRCDPISGHDNLYWYRRVMGKEIKFLLHFVKESKQDESGMPNNRFLAERTGGTYSTLKVQPAELEDSGVYFCASSLVDGEAFFGQGTRLTVV.

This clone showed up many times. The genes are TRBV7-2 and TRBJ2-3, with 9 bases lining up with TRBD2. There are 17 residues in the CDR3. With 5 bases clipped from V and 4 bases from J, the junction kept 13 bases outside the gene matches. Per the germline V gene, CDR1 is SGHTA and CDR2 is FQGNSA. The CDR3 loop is CASSPPPSGKKADTQYF. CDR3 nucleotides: TGTGCCAGCAGCCCGCCCCCTAGCGGGAAAAAGGCAGATACGCAGTATTTT.

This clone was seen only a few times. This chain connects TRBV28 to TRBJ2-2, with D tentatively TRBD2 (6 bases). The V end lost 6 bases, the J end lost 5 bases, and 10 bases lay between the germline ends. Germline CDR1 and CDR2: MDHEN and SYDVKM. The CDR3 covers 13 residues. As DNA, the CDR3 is TGTGCCAGCAGGGAAGGGAGGACCGGGGAGCTGTTTTTT. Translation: CASREGRTGELFF.

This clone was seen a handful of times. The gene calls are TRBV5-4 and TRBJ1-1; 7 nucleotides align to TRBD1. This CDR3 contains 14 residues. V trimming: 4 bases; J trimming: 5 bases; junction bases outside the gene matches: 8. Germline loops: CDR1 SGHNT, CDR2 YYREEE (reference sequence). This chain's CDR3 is CASSLMAGGTEAFF. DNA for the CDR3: TGTGCCAGCAGCCTCATGGCAGGGGGGACTGAAGCTTTCTTT.

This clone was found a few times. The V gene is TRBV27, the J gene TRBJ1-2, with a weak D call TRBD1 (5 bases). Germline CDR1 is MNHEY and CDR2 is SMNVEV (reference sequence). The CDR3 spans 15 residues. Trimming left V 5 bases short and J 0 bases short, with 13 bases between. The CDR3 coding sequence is TGTGCCAGCAGTCTCGCAGGGCTGTCTAACTATGGCTACACCTTC. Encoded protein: CASSLAGLSNYGYTF.

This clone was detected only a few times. The DNA for the CDR3 is TGTGCCAGCAGTGAATTCAACCAAGAGACCCAGTACTTC. It yields the protein CASSEFNQETQYF. V is TRBV25-1 and J is TRBJ2-5; D uncertain. V was clipped by 1 base and J by 0 bases, with 3 bases between them. Germline V lookup: CDR1 MGHDK, CDR2 SYGVNS. This CDR3 has 13 amino acids.

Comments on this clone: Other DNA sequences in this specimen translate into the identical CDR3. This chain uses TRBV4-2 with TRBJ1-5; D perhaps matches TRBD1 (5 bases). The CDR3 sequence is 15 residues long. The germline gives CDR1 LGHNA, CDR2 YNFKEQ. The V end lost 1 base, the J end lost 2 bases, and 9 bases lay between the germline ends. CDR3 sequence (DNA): TGTGCCAGCAGCCAAGGCGGGGCCGGCAATCAGCCCCAGCATTTT. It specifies CASSQGGAGNQPQHF.

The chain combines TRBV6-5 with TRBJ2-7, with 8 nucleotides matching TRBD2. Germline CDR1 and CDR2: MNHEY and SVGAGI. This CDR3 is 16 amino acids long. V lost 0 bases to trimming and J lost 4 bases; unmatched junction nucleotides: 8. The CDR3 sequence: CASSYSGSTSGYEQYF. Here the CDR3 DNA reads TGTGCCAGCAGTTACTCGGGAAGCACTAGCGGATACGAGCAGTACTTC.

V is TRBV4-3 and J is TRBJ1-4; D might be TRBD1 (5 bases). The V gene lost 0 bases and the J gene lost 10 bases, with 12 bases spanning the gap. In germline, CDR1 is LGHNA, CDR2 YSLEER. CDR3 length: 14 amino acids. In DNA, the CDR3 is TGCGCCAGCAGCCAAGATGGGGATACAGGAAAACTGTTTTTT. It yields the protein CASSQDGDTGKLFF.

This CDR3 reads CSPGGGYGYTF. Here the CDR3 DNA reads TGCAGCCCAGGGGGCGGCTATGGCTACACCTTC. The rearrangement uses TRBV20-1 and TRBJ1-2; 8 nucleotides agree with TRBD1. This CDR3 has 11 amino acids. Germline CDR1 is DFQATT and CDR2 is SNEGSKA (reference sequence).

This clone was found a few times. CDR3: CASSKAGGGQPQHF. The CDR3 DNA reads as TGTGCCAGCAGTAAGGCAGGGGGTGGTCAGCCCCAGCATTTT. The V and J genes are TRBV2 and TRBJ1-5; 7 bases match TRBD1. The CDR3 contains 14 residues. J lost 6 bases, V lost 5 bases, and 7 bases had no gene match. Per germline, CDR1 SNHLY and CDR2 FYNNEI.

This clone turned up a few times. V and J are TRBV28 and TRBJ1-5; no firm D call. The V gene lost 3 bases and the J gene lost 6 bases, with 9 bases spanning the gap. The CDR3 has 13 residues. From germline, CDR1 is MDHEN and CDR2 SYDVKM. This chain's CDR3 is CASSFQEVQPQHF. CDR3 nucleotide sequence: TGTGCCAGCAGTTTTCAGGAGGTTCAGCCCCAGCATTTT.

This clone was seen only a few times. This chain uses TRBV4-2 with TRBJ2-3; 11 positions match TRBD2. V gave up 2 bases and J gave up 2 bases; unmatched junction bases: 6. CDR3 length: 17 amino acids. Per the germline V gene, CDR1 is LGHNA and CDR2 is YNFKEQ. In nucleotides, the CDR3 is TGTGCCAGCAGCCAACTCGGGACTAGCGGTTTCACAGATACGCAGTATTTT. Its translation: CASSQLGTSGFTDTQYF.